What follows describes a single T cell receptor beta chain. These data belong to a study of blood T cell repertoires in COVID-19. Sequencing was performed with immunoSEQ multiplex PCR; in TCRdb, only in-frame clones are kept and a portion is missing. This sample has about 180,000 clones, with more than 75% found just once. Germline lookup yields CDR1 SGDLS and CDR2 YYNGEE. V was cut by 0 bases and J by 2 bases, with 14 bases left in between. The CDR3 loop spans 16 amino acids. Participants were aged roughly 18 to 89 years from roughly 26 US areas. The TCR originated in a woman aged 45-60 years who had recovered from COVID-19. The specimen sequenced was PBMCs or T cells enriched from blood (not recorded which). The chain links TRBV9 to TRBJ2-5, with a weak D call TRBD2 (6 bases). The CDR3 DNA reads as TGTGCCAGCAGCGTAGTTCCCAGCGGACTACAAGAGACCCAGTACTTC. Translation: CASSVVPSGLQETQYF.